This record covers a single T cell receptor beta chain. The sample originates from a study of blood T cells in healthy people across ages. A J-beta primer mix and a sample-barcoded 5' primer were used in a second PCR of roughly 6 to 12 cycles. TCRdb re-called the 5' RACE reads with MiXCR, one entry per CDR3 protein. The sample has about 2 million distinct CDR3 sequences, roughly 50% seen once; the top ten hold over 2%. The V end was cut by 1 base, the J end by 1 base, with 11 bases between. Germline V gene data show CDR1 as LNHDA and CDR2 as SQIVND (reference sequence). The CDR3 runs 16 residues. The clonotype comes from a woman between 35 and 50 years old in good health. This sequence joins TRBV19 and TRBJ1-5; no clear D. The sequenced material came from blood. This CDR3 reads CASSIVGTRSNQPQHF. The CDR3 DNA follows: TGTGCCAGTAGTATAGTTGGAACCAGAAGCAATCAGCCCCAGCATTTT.